The 9 T cell receptor beta chains in this list originate from one sample, sequenced in a study of identical twins. TCRdb fed the 5' RACE reads into MiXCR, producing one record per CDR3 protein. This sample has over 550,000 distinct CDR3 sequences, with around 7.5% found just once. The sample was also reused in another study, on yellow fever vaccine responses in identical twins.

The material sequenced was PBMCs. These receptors were obtained from a woman aged 18-35 years in good health.

This clonotype was seen repeatedly, ten times or more. The CDR3 coding sequence is TGTGCCAGCAGTTACTCGACGGGGTTCGGTGAAAAACTGTTTTTT. It specifies CASSYSTGFGEKLFF. The chain uses TRBV6-5 and TRBJ1-4; the D is unclear. The CDR3 runs to 15 residues. Germline loops: CDR1 MNHEY, CDR2 SVGAGI. V was cut by 0 bases and J by 7 bases, with 12 bases left in between.

This clonotype was counted only a few times. J is TRBJ2-1 and V is TRBV18; 14 bases align to TRBD2. Trimming at V came to 5 bases and at J to 8 bases, leaving 5 bases not matched to a gene. Germline-derived CDR1 and CDR2 are KGHSH and LQKENI. The CDR3 is made up of 15 amino acids. CDR3 in DNA: TGTGCCAGCTCAGGGGGACTAGCGGGAGACCATGAGCAGTTCTTC. Translation gives CASSGGLAGDHEQFF.

This clonotype has at least ten counts. This chain uses TRBV5-8 with TRBJ2-7; TRBD2 matches 8 bases. CDR1 and CDR2 from the germline V gene are SGHTS and YDEGEE. CDR3 size: 16 residues. The ends lost 1 base at V and 1 base at J; junction bases unmatched: 7. CDR3: CASSLSTGGASYEQYV. In DNA, the CDR3 is TGTGCCAGCAGCTTGTCTACGGGGGGGGCTTCCTACGAGCAGTACGTC.

A few counts support this clonotype. The V and J genes are TRBV20-1 and TRBJ2-1; 7 bases are a match to TRBD1. Per the germline V gene, CDR1 is DFQATT and CDR2 is SNEGSKA (reference sequence). This CDR3 spans 13 amino acids. After removal of 5 bases from V and 8 bases from J, the junction contained 9 bases not matched to a gene. The CDR3 protein is CSADTRGYDEQFF. The CDR3 coding sequence is TGCAGTGCTGACACCAGGGGGTACGATGAGCAGTTCTTC.

The V call is TRBV6-1, the J call TRBJ1-1, with D tentatively TRBD1 (5 bases). The germline V gene encodes CDR1 MNHNS and CDR2 SASEGT. The CDR3 is 14 amino acids. Trimming took 7 bases from V and 4 from J, leaving 16 bases between them. DNA for the CDR3: TGTGCCAGCAAGCGGACATCCGCGATCACTGAAGCTTTCTTT. Residues: CASKRTSAITEAFF.

This clonotype turned up a few times. V is TRBV12-3 or TRBV12-4 and J is TRBJ2-1; D unresolved. The ends were cut back, 3 bases at V and 7 bases at J, with 13 bases in the middle. CDR3 length: 14 residues. The CDR3 DNA reads as TGTGCCAGCAGTTTTTGGGAAAATCAGAATGAGCAGTTCTTC. Protein sequence: CASSFWENQNEQFF.

The sample holds a few counts of this clonotype. The V and J genes are TRBV15 and TRBJ2-1, with D perhaps assigned TRBD1 or TRBD2 (6 bases each). V lost 5 bases to trimming and J lost 7 bases, with 18 bases between them. Germline values: CDR1 LNHNV, CDR2 YYDKDF (reference sequence). The CDR3 has 15 residues. CDR3 bases: TGTGCCACCAGCCTTAGGAGGGGGGCTCTAAATGAGCAGTTCTTC. As protein: CATSLRRGALNEQFF. Variable domain in full (rest from reference TRBV15 and TRBJ2-1): DAMVIQNPRYQVTQFGKPVTLSCSQTLNHNVMYWYQQKSSQAPKLLFHYYDKDFNNEADTPDNFQSRRPNTSFCFLDIRSPGLGDTAMYLCATSLRRGALNEQFFGPGTRLTVL.

This chain joins TRBV29-1 and TRBJ2-1; TRBD2 aligns across 11 bases. Germline CDR1 and CDR2: SQVTM and ANQGSEA. Germline trimming cut 7 bases from V and 1 base from J; bases unmatched to any gene: 12. The CDR3 is 17 residues long. The CDR3 coding sequence is TGCAGCGCCGAGCGTCTAGCGGGGGGCGTATCCTACAATGAGCAGTTCTTC. Its translation is CSAERLAGGVSYNEQFF.

The V and J genes are TRBV28 and TRBJ1-5; D gene unclear. V dropped 2 bases and J dropped 0 bases, with 11 bases sitting between them. The CDR3 length is 16 residues. CDR1 MDHEN and CDR2 SYDVKM come from the germline V gene. CDR3 region: CASSLRDWFSNQPQHF. The CDR3 region has the DNA TGTGCCAGCAGTTTACGAGACTGGTTTAGCAATCAGCCCCAGCATTTT.